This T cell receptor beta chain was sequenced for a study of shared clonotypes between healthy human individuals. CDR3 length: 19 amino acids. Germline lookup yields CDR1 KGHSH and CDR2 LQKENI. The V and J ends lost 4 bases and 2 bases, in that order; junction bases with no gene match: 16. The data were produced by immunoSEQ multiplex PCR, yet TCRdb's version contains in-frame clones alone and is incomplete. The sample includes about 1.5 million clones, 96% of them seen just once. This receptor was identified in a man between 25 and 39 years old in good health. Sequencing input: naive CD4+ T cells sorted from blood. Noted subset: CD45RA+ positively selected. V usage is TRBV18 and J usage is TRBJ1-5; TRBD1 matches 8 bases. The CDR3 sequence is CASSLDRGKLSYGNQPQHF. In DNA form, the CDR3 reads TGTGCCAGCTCACTCGACAGGGGTAAGCTATCTTATGGCAATCAGCCCCAGCATTTT.